The clone carrying this TCR beta chain was found a few times. Each CDR3 protein is one row after TCRdb ran MiXCR on the RT-PCR reads. There are 630,000 or so distinct CDR3 sequences in the sample; roughly 14% occur only once, and 9.5% to 13% lies in the top ten. The data belong to a study of response to subunit inactivated influenza vaccine. CDR3 length: 12 amino acids. Germline V gene lookup returns CDR1 MNHNY and CDR2 SVGAGI (reference sequence). V lost 2 bases, J lost 3 bases, and 4 bases lay in between. This chain connects TRBV6-6 to TRBJ2-5; no definite D call. This sequence originates from a middle-aged man who received an inactivated influenza vaccine. The sequencing used PBMCs from blood, collected 12 days after vaccination. CDR3 nucleotides: TGTGCCAGCAGTTACAATGAAGAGACCCAGTACTTC. This gives the protein CASSYNEETQYF.